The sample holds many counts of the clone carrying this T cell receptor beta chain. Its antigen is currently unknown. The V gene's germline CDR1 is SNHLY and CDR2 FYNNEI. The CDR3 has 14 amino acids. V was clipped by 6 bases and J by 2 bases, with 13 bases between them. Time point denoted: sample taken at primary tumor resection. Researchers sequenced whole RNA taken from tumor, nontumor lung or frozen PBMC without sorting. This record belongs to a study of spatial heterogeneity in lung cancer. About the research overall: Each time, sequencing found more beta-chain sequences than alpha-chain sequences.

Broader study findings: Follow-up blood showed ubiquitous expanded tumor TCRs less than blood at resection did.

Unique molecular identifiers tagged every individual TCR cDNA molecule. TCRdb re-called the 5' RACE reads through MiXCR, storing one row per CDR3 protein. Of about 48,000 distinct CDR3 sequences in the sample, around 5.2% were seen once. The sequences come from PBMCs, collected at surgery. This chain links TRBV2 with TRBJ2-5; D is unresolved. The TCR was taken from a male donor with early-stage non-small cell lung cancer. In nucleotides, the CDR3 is TGTGCCAGCAGCTCCAACAGAGATCAAGAGACCCAGTACTTC. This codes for CASSSNRDQETQYF.